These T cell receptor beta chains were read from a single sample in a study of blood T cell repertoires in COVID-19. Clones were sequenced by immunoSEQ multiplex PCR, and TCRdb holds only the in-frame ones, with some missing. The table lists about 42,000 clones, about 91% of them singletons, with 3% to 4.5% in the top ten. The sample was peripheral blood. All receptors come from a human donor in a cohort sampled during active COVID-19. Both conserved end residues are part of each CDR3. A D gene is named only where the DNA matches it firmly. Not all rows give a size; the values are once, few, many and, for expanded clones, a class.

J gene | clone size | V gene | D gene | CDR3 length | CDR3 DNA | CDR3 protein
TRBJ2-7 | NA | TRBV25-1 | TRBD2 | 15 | TGTGCCAGCAGTCCCAGGGCTAGCGGATCCTACGAGCAGTACTTC | CASSPRASGSYEQYF
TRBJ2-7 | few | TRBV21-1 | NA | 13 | TGTGCCAGCAGCCGCGACGGGACCTACGAGCAGTACTTC | CASSRDGTYEQYF
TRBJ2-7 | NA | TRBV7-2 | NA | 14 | TGTGCCAGCAGCTCCTCGGGGTCCACCTACGAGCAGTACTTC | CASSSSGSTYEQYF
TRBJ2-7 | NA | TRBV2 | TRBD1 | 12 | TGTGCCAGTAAGGACAGGGTCTACGAGCAGTACTTC | CASKDRVYEQYF
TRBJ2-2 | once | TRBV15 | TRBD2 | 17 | TGTGCCACCAGCAGAGGAAGAGGACTAGCGGGCGCCGGGGAGCTGTTTTTT | CATSRGRGLAGAGELFF
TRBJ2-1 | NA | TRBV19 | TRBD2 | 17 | TGTGCCAGTAGTATAACTAGCGGGACGATTCGATACAATGAGCAGTTCTTC | CASSITSGTIRYNEQFF
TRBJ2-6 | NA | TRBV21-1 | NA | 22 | TGTGCCAGCAGCCGGACAGATCCGGGACAGCCGATCCCATGCTCTGGGGCCAACGTCCTGACTTTC | CASSRTDPGQPIPCSGANVLTF
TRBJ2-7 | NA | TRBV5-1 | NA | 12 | TGCGCCAGCAGCCCACAGGGAAACGAGCAGTACTTC | CASSPQGNEQYF
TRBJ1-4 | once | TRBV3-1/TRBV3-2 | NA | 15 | TGTGCCAGCAGCCAAGATCCAGGGGCTAATGAAAAACTGTTTTTT | CASSQDPGANEKLFF
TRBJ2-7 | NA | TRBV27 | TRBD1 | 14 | TGTGCCAGCAGTCCCTACAGGGGCACCTACGAGCAGTACTTC | CASSPYRGTYEQYF
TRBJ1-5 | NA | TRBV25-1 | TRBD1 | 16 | TGTGCCAGGGAACAGGGGTCGGTACATAGCAATCAGCCCCAGCATTTT | CAREQGSVHSNQPQHF
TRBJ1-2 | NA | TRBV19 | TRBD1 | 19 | TGTGCCAGTAGTCCCCGGAAACCTCAGGGGGCCCCTGCTAACTATGGCTACACCTTC | CASSPRKPQGAPANYGYTF
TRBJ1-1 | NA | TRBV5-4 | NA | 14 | TGTGCCAGCAGCTTAGACAGGCGGAACACTGAAGCTTTCTTT | CASSLDRRNTEAFF
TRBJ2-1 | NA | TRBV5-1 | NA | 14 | TGCGCCAGCAGCCGGAACGCAGGATACAATGAGCAGTTCTTC | CASSRNAGYNEQFF
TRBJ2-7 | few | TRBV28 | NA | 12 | TGTGCCAGCAGTCCCAGAACCTACGAGCAGTACTTC | CASSPRTYEQYF
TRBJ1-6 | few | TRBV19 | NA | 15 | TGTGCCAGTAGTAAACAGGGACCGAATAATTCACCCCTCCACTTT | CASSKQGPNNSPLHF
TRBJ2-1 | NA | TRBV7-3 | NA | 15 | TGTGCCAGCAGCTTCCCCGGGACACCTTCCAATGAGCAGTTCTTC | CASSFPGTPSNEQFF
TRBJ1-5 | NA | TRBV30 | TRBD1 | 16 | TGTGCCTGGAGTGCAAACGACAGGGGGCCGAATCAGCCCCAGCATTTT | CAWSANDRGPNQPQHF
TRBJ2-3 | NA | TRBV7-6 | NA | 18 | TGTGCCAGCACCCCCGAGGCAGCGGAGATACCCCGCACAGATACGCAGTATTTT | CASTPEAAEIPRTDTQYF
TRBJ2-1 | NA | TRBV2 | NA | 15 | TGTGCCAGCAGTGAGAGAGCGTCCTCCTACAATGAGCAGTTCTTC | CASSERASSYNEQFF
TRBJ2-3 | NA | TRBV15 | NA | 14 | TGTGCCACCAGTAGTCAGGCTAGCACAGATACGCAGTATTTT | CATSSQASTDTQYF
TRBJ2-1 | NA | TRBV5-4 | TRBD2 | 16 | TGTGCCAGCAGCTTAGGGGGACTAGCGGGGGGAAATGAGCAGTTCTTC | CASSLGGLAGGNEQFF
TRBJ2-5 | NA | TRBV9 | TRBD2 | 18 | TGTGCCAGCAGCGACGCTCGCATCCGGACTAGCGGAAGAGAGACCCAGTACTTC | CASSDARIRTSGRETQYF
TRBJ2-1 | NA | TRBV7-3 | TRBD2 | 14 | TGTGCCAGCAGGAGGACTAGCTCACTTGGAGAGCAGTTCTTC | CASRRTSSLGEQFF
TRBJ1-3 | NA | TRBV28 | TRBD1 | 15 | TGTGCCAGCAGAGGACAGGGGGCGCGAGGAAACACCATATATTTT | CASRGQGARGNTIYF
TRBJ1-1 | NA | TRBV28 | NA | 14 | TGTGCCAGCAGTTTAATGCGGGAGATCACTGAAGCTTTCTTT | CASSLMREITEAFF
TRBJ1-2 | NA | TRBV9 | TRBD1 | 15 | TGTGCCAGCAGCGTAGGGGGACAGGTGGGCTATGGCTACACCTTC | CASSVGGQVGYGYTF
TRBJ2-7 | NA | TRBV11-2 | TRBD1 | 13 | TGTGCCAGCTCCGGGACAGGGGGTGTCGAGCAGTACTTC | CASSGTGGVEQYF
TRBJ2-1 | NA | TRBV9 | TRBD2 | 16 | TGTGCCAGCAGCGTAGTAAGAAGCGGGGGCTTCGGTGAGCAGTTCTTC | CASSVVRSGGFGEQFF
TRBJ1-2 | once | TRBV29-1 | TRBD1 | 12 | TGCAGCGTTCGGGACAGGGTCTATGGCTACACCTTC | CSVRDRVYGYTF
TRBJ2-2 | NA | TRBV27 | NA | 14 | TGTGCCAGCAGCCTCTTGTCGGGGACCGGGGAGCTGTTTTTT | CASSLLSGTGELFF
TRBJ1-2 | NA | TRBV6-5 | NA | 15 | TGTGCCAGCAGTTACTCGGTAGGGGCCCCATCGGGCTACACCTTC | CASSYSVGAPSGYTF
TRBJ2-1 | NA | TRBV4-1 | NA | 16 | TGCGCCAGCAGCCAAGACGGGGGATTTTCCTACAATGAGCAGTTCTTC | CASSQDGGFSYNEQFF
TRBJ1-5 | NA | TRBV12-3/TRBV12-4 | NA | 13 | TGTGCCAGCAGTTTATCCAGGGTTCAGCCCCAGCATTTT | CASSLSRVQPQHF
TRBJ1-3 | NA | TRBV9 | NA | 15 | TGTGCCAGCAGCGTTGACAGCTCCTCTGGAAACACCATATATTTT | CASSVDSSSGNTIYF
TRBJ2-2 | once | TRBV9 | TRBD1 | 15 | TGTGCCAGCAGCGTAGGGGACAGGGTCGCCGGGGAGCTGTTTTTT | CASSVGDRVAGELFF
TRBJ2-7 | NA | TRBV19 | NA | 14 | TGTGCCAGTAGTATGAAAGGCGGGCGCTACGAGCAGTACTTC | CASSMKGGRYEQYF
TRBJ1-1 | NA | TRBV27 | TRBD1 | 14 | TGTGCCAGCAGTTACAAGGGGGCGTACACTGAAGCTTTCTTT | CASSYKGAYTEAFF
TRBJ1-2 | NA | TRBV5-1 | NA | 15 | TGCGCCAGCAGCTTGGCCTTTCCGTGGGCCTATGGCTACACCTTC | CASSLAFPWAYGYTF
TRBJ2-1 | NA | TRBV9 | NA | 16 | TGTGCCAGCAGCGTGGGAGGACGGAGCTCCTACAATGAGCAGTTCTTC | CASSVGGRSSYNEQFF
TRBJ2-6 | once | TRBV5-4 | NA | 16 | TGTGCCAGCAGCCCGAAATGGGCCTCTGGGGCCAACGTCCTGACTTTC | CASSPKWASGANVLTF